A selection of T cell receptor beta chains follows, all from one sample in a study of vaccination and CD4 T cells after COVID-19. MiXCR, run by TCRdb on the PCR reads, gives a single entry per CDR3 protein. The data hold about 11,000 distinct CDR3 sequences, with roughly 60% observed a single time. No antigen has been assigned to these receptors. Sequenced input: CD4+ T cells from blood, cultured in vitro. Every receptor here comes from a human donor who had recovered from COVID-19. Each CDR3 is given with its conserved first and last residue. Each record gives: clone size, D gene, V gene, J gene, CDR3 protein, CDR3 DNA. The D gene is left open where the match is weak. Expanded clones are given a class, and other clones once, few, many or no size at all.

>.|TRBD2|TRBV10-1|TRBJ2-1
CASSGGLARNEQFF
TGCGCCAGCAGTGGGGGACTAGCTCGGAATGAGCAGTTCTTC
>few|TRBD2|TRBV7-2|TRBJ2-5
CASSLGLAGGQETQYF
TGTGCCAGCAGCTTAGGACTAGCGGGGGGGCAAGAGACCCAGTACTTC
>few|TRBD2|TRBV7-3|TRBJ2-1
CASSLVGEGEQFF
TGTGCCAGCAGCTTAGTTGGGGAGGGTGAGCAGTTCTTC
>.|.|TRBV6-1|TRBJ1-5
CAISESLGVGNQPQHF
TGTGCCATCAGTGAGTCGTTAGGGGTTGGGAATCAGCCCCAGCATTTT
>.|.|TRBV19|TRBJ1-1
CASSPRRGAETEAFF
TGTGCCAGTAGTCCCCGGAGGGGCGCGGAAACTGAAGCTTTCTTT
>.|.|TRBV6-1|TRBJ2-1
CASSDPLRVSVNEQFF
TGTGCCAGCAGTGACCCATTAAGGGTTAGTGTGAATGAGCAGTTCTTC
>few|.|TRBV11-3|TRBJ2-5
CASSSRGDEGETQYF
TGTGCCAGCAGCTCCCGCGGGGACGAGGGAGAGACCCAGTACTTC
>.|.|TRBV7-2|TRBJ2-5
CASSRSWLQETQYF
TGTGCCAGCAGCCGAAGTTGGCTTCAAGAGACCCAGTACTTC
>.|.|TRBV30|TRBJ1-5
CAWSSTGLGQPQHF
TGTGCCTGGAGTTCGACGGGGTTGGGTCAGCCCCAGCATTTT
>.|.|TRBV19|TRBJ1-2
CASSQGPYGYTF
TGTGCCAGTAGTCAGGGGCCCTATGGCTACACCTTC
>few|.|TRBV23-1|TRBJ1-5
CASSLAGDSNQPQHF
TGCGCCAGCAGCCTGGCGGGGGATAGCAATCAGCCCCAGCATTTT
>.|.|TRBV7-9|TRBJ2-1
CASSLLKGTKGHEQFF
TGTGCCAGCAGCTTACTAAAAGGGACGAAGGGGCATGAGCAGTTCTTC
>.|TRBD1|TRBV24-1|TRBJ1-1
CATSDNAGTGATNTEAFF
TGTGCCACCAGTGATAACGCCGGGACAGGGGCTACGAACACTGAAGCTTTCTTT
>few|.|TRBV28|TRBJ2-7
CASSEGPYEQYF
TGTGCCAGCAGCGAGGGCCCCTACGAGCAGTACTTC
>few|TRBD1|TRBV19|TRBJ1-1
CASSRDRERSEAFF
TGTGCCAGTAGTAGGGACAGGGAACGATCTGAAGCTTTCTTT
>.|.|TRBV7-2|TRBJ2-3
CASSFGGAPSTDTQYF
TGTGCCAGCAGCTTTGGAGGGGCACCGAGCACAGATACGCAGTATTTT
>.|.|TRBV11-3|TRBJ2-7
CASSLDPGAYEQYF
TGTGCCAGCAGCTTAGATCCCGGGGCCTACGAGCAGTACTTC
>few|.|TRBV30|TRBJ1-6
CAWRRRSPLHF
TGTGCCTGGAGGCGACGTTCACCCCTCCACTTT
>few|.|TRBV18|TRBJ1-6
CASSSKDNSPLHF
TGTGCCAGCTCATCAAAAGATAATTCACCCCTCCACTTT
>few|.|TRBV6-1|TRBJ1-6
CASRRDGNSPLHF
TGTGCCAGCAGGCGGGACGGTAATTCACCCCTCCACTTT
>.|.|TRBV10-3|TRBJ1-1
CAGGGGTEAFF
TGTGCCGGGGGAGGTGGGACTGAAGCTTTCTTT
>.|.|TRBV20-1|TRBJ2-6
CSARDTARGANVLTF
TGCAGTGCTAGAGATACTGCGCGCGGGGCCAACGTCCTGACTTTC
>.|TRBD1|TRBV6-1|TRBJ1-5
CASTTKQGADQPQHF
TGTGCCAGCACCACCAAACAGGGGGCGGATCAGCCCCAGCATTTT
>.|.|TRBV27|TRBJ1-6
CASSFRGGLSYNSPLHF
TGTGCCAGCAGTTTCCGGGGCGGGCTCTCCTATAATTCACCCCTCCACTTT
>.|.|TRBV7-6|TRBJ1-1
CASSLGGTPGSGNTEAFF
TGTGCCAGCAGCTTAGGGGGGACTCCCGGGTCGGGGAACACTGAAGCTTTCTTT
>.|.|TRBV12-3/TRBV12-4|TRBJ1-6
CASRSDRLALHF
TGTGCCAGCAGATCGGACAGATTGGCCCTCCACTTT
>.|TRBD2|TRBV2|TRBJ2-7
CASSERTSGSYEQYF
TGTGCCAGCAGTGAAAGGACTAGCGGATCCTACGAGCAGTACTTC
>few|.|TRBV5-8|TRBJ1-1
CASSLSYREDTEAFF
TGTGCCAGCAGCTTGTCCTACCGGGAGGACACTGAAGCTTTCTTT
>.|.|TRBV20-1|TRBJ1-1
CSARAPFTEAFF
TGCAGTGCTAGAGCCCCCTTCACTGAAGCTTTCTTT
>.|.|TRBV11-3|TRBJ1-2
CASSLTPGRTTDGYTF
TGTGCCAGCAGCTTAACCCCTGGACGGACTACCGACGGCTACACCTTC
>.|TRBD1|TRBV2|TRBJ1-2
CASSRLSGQNYGYTF
TGTGCCAGCAGTAGATTATCGGGACAGAACTATGGCTACACCTTC
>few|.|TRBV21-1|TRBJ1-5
CASSKEGREKPQHF
TGTGCCAGCAGCAAAGAAGGGAGGGAGAAGCCCCAGCATTTT
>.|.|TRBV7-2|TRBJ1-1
CASSLGGIMNTEAFF
TGTGCCAGCAGCTTAGGTGGAATCATGAACACTGAAGCTTTCTTT
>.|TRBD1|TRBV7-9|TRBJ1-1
CASSPLVRDRVAFF
TGTGCCAGCAGCCCACTCGTGAGGGACAGGGTGGCTTTCTTT
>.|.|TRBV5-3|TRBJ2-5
CARSLAEARETQYF
TGTGCCAGAAGCTTGGCCGAGGCCCGTGAGACCCAGTACTTC
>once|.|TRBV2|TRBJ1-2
CASIEGRGPDGYTF
TGTGCCAGCATCGAAGGGAGGGGCCCCGATGGCTACACCTTC
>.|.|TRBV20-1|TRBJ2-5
CSARHTETQYF
TGCAGTGCTAGACATACGGAGACCCAGTACTTC
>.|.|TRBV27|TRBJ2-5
CASSPRQGSQETQYF
TGTGCCAGCAGCCCCCGGCAGGGGAGTCAGGAGACCCAGTACTTC
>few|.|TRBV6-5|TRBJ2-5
CASSYGGNQETQYF
TGTGCCAGCAGTTACGGGGGGAACCAAGAGACCCAGTACTTC
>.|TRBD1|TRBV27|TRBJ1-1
CASSSPPPRQGTEAFF
TGTGCCAGCAGTTCCCCTCCCCCGAGACAGGGCACTGAAGCTTTCTTT
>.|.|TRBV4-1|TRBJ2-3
CASHRAGSTDTQYF
TGCGCCAGCCACCGGGCGGGGTCAACAGATACGCAGTATTTT
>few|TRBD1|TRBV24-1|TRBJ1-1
CATRADRGNTEAFF
TGTGCCACCAGGGCTGACAGGGGAAACACTGAAGCTTTCTTT
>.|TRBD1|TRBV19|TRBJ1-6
CASSMTGGPGSSPLHF
TGTGCCAGTAGTATGACAGGGGGACCCGGTAGTTCACCCCTCCACTTT
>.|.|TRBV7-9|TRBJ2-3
CASSLGGEGTDTQYF
TGTGCCAGCAGCTTAGGGGGAGAGGGCACAGATACGCAGTATTTT
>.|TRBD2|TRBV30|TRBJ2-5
CAWGTNQETQYF
TGTGCCTGGGGGACTAACCAAGAGACCCAGTACTTC
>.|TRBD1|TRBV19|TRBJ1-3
CASSKLSGQAGNTIYF
TGTGCCAGTAGTAAACTCTCCGGACAGGCTGGAAACACCATATATTTT
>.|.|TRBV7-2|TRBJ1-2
CASSPFKSRNGYTF
TGTGCCAGCAGCCCCTTCAAATCGAGGAACGGCTACACCTTC
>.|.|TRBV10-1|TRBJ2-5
CASSAGIQETQYF
TGCGCCAGCAGTGCCGGGATACAAGAGACCCAGTACTTC
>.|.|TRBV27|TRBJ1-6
CASSLDWTGNSPLHF
TGTGCCAGCAGTTTGGATTGGACGGGTAATTCACCCCTCCACTTT
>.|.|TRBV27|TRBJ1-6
CASSISQGRLGNSPLHF
TGTGCCAGCAGCATATCACAGGGCCGTCTCGGTAATTCACCCCTCCACTTT
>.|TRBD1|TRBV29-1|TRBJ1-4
CSVGQANEKLFF
TGCAGCGTGGGACAGGCTAATGAAAAACTGTTTTTT
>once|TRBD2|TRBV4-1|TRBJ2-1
CASSQGRLAGGNYNEQFF
TGCGCCAGCAGCCAAGGTCGACTAGCGGGGGGGAATTACAATGAGCAGTTCTTC
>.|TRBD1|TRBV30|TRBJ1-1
CAWRPTGDYTEAFF
TGTGCCTGGAGACCGACAGGGGATTACACTGAAGCTTTCTTT
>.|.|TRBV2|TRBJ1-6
CASSEESGILHF
TGTGCCAGCAGTGAAGAAAGCGGCATACTCCACTTT
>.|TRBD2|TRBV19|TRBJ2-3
CASSITSGTDTQYF
TGTGCCAGTAGTATCACTAGCGGCACAGATACGCAGTATTTT
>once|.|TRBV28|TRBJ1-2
CASSVSTAYYGYTF
TGTGCCAGCAGTGTATCGACAGCCTACTATGGCTACACCTTC
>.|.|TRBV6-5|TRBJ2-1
CASSYTGRSSYNEQFF
TGTGCCAGCAGTTATACCGGGAGAAGCTCCTACAATGAGCAGTTCTTC